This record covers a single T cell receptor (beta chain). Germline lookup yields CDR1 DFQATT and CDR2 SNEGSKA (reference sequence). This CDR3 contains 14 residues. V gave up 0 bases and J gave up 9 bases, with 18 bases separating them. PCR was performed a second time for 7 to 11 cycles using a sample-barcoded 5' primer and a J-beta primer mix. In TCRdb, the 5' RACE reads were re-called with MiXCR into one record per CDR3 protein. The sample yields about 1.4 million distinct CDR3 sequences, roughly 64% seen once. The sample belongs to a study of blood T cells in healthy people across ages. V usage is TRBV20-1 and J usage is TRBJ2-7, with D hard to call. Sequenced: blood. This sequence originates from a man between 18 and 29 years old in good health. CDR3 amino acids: CSARERQSTIGQYF. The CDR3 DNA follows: TGCAGTGCTAGAGAGAGGCAATCAACGATCGGGCAGTACTTC.